This is a list of T cell receptor beta chains from one sample in a study of lymphopenia after photon versus proton radiotherapy. Profiled with immunoSEQ multiplex PCR; TCRdb holds only in-frame clones, not every one. The data contain approximately 45,000 clones, roughly 85% of them singletons. The sample in question was peripheral blood, obtained from a patient treated with photon-based radiotherapy. Every receptor here comes from a man aged 40-49 years with gastric cancer. CDR3s include the opening cysteine and the closing phenylalanine or tryptophan. Each record gives: CDR3 protein, clone size, J gene, V gene. Clone size is stated in some rows and not others, as once, few, many or a class when expanded.

CATRTGDYEQYF | - | TRBJ2-7 | TRBV2
CASRRQAAGTGELFF | - | TRBJ2-2 | TRBV6-4
CASSRGGGTDTQYF | - | TRBJ2-3 | TRBV19
CASSPRGFDTDTQYF | - | TRBJ2-3 | TRBV5-1
CASSAGQGYGEQFF | - | TRBJ2-1 | TRBV9
CASSLIGGSGNTIYF | - | TRBJ1-3 | TRBV5-1
CASSGGLAGTYNEQFF | - | TRBJ2-1 | TRBV25-1
CAWSVQGRGGYTF | few | TRBJ1-2 | TRBV30
CASSEGRGYGYTF | - | TRBJ1-2 | TRBV2
CASSVAEGTGYGYTF | - | TRBJ1-2 | TRBV9
CASSVGTVSTDTQYF | - | TRBJ2-3 | TRBV9
CASSIAGTQPQHF | - | TRBJ1-5 | TRBV19
CASSLTGRSNEKLFF | - | TRBJ1-4 | TRBV13
CASSLWDRENTEAFF | - | TRBJ1-1 | TRBV5-6
CASSSSGGTYEQYF | - | TRBJ2-7 | TRBV5-1
CAWSLRGGASPLHF | - | TRBJ1-6 | TRBV30
CAAENHGSSYEQYF | - | TRBJ2-7 | TRBV19
CASSAEYNQPQHF | - | TRBJ1-5 | TRBV5-1
CASSHPDGRITEAFF | - | TRBJ1-1 | TRBV6-5
CASRGVGLSYGYTF | - | TRBJ1-2 | TRBV6-1